This T cell receptor (beta chain) is drawn from a study of identical twins. Everyone who donated was a healthy Caucasian. Through template switching, a universal primer site was introduced, and the cDNA contained unique molecular identifiers. TCRdb passed the 5' RACE reads through MiXCR, listing each CDR3 protein once. The sample has just under 650,000 distinct CDR3 sequences; roughly 7.2% are singletons. The CDR3 extends over 15 amino acids. CDR1 is SSHAT, CDR2 FNYEAQ, per germline (reference sequence). Trimming took 5 bases from V and 8 from J, leaving 19 bases between them. These same data were also listed under a study on yellow fever vaccine responses in identical twins.

This chain links TRBV7-7 with TRBJ2-1, with a weak D call TRBD1 (8 bases). The clonotype comes from a woman between 18 and 29 years old in good health. Sequenced: PBMCs. CDR3 protein: CASSEQGGGLDEQFF. In DNA form, the CDR3 reads TGTGCCAGCAGCGAACAGGGGGGGGGTTTGGATGAGCAGTTCTTC.